These 15 T cell receptor beta chains came from one sample sequenced in a study of blood T cell repertoires in COVID-19. TCRdb's table, derived via immunoSEQ multiplex PCR, lists solely in-frame clones and lacks some. The sample has some 260,000 clones, 70% to 90% seen once; the top ten hold more than 0.95%. Sequenced sample: peripheral blood. The receptors derive from a middle-aged woman who had recovered from COVID-19.

CDR3 sequence: CASSQPGQAVHEQYF. CDR3 DNA: TGCGCCAGCAGCCAACCGGGACAGGCGGTCCACGAGCAGTACTTC. The V call is TRBV4-1, the J call TRBJ2-7; 8 nucleotides line up with TRBD1. The V segment lost 2 bases and the J segment 5 bases; nucleotides outside the gene matches: 8. Germline-derived CDR1 and CDR2 are MGHRA and YSYEKL. The CDR3 spans 15 residues.

V is TRBV7-3 and J is TRBJ2-1, with a possible D match to TRBD2 (5 bases). CDR3 length: 12 amino acids. Germline V gene lookup returns CDR1 SGHTA and CDR2 FQGTGA. V dropped 5 bases and J dropped 6 bases, with 8 bases sitting between them. CDR3 DNA sequence: TGTGCCAGCAGCCCAACTAGCAATGAGCAGTTCTTC. This translates into CASSPTSNEQFF.

This chain connects TRBV7-8 to TRBJ2-2, with TRBD2 identical over 10 bases. The J segment lost 8 bases and the V segment lost 0 bases, leaving 6 bases of the junction unmatched. The CDR3 is 16 amino acids. Germline-derived CDR1 and CDR2 are SGHVS and FQNEAQ. CDR3 residues: CASSLARTSGTGELFF. CDR3 nucleotide sequence: TGTGCCAGCAGCTTAGCGCGAACTAGCGGGACTGGGGAGCTGTTTTTT.

The CDR3 DNA reads as TGTGCCAGCAGCTTAGGGGGGGGGCCCCACGCTGAAGCTTTCTTT. Translated: CASSLGGGPHAEAFF. This rearrangement joins TRBV11-3 to TRBJ1-1; tentative D call: TRBD1 (6 bases). Germline assignment: CDR1 SGHNT and CDR2 YENEEA. V was clipped by 1 base and J by 6 bases, with 15 bases between them. The CDR3 totals 15 residues.

The chain employs TRBV29-1 and TRBJ2-5; D is possibly TRBD1 (5 bases). Germline lookup yields CDR1 SQVTM and CDR2 ANQGSEA. The V end was cut by 4 bases, the J end by 4 bases, with 16 bases between. This CDR3 contains 14 residues. CDR3 in DNA: TGCAGCGTTGCTGGACCAGGGCTCTTAGAGACCCAGTACTTC. Its protein product is CSVAGPGLLETQYF.

The J gene is TRBJ2-1, the V gene TRBV15; possible D gene TRBD2, 6 bases. Trimming left V 11 bases short and J 2 bases short, with 13 bases between. The CDR3 extends over 13 amino acids. Germline values: CDR1 LNHNV, CDR2 YYDKDF (reference sequence). The CDR3 DNA is TGTGCCGTCAGTAAGCGGGCCTACAATGAGCAGTTCTTC. Translation gives CAVSKRAYNEQFF.

The chain uses TRBV27 and TRBJ1-2, with TRBD1 matching 8 bases. In germline, CDR1 is MNHEY, CDR2 SMNVEV (reference sequence). Unmatched junction bases numbered 8, after V lost 6 bases and J lost 8 bases. The CDR3 totals 13 residues. The CDR3 bases are TGTGCCAGCAGAAACAGGGGGGCGGGAGGCTACACCTTC. It codes for CASRNRGAGGYTF.

This clone was picked up many times. The chain is built from TRBV6-2 or TRBV6-3 and TRBJ1-2, with 8 bases matching TRBD1. Germline V gene data show CDR1 as MNHEY and CDR2 as SVGEGT. Trimming at V came to 5 bases and at J to 8 bases, leaving 10 bases not matched to a gene. The CDR3 consists of 14 residues. Written as DNA, the CDR3 is TGTGCCAGCAGTACCGTGGGACAGGCGGGAGGCTACACCTTC. Protein: CASSTVGQAGGYTF.

The rearrangement links TRBV9 to TRBJ2-1, with 10 positions matching TRBD2. V dropped 0 bases and J dropped 3; count of bases not matched to a gene: 3. The CDR3 consists of 16 residues. Germline lookup yields CDR1 SGDLS and CDR2 YYNGEE. CDR3 in amino acids: CASSVGLAGVYNEQFF. DNA of the CDR3: TGTGCCAGCAGCGTAGGGCTAGCGGGAGTCTACAATGAGCAGTTCTTC.

The chain combines TRBV28 with TRBJ1-2; the match to TRBD1 covers 7 bases. V dropped 11 bases and J dropped 4; count of bases not matched to a gene: 19. The CDR3 has 16 amino acids. The germline V gene encodes CDR1 MDHEN and CDR2 SYDVKM. The CDR3 DNA reads TGTGCCGCCGTCCGGGACAGCGCTGCGAGAAGCTATGGCTACACCTTC. This translates into CAAVRDSAARSYGYTF.

This clone was observed once. The chain recombines TRBV7-2 with TRBJ2-1; 8 bases align to TRBD1. The CDR3 has 15 amino acids. Germline V gene sequence: CDR1 SGHTA, CDR2 FQGNSA. Trimming took 5 bases from V and 2 from J; bases not matched to a gene: 5. The CDR3 DNA reads TGTGCCAGCAGCGCAGGACAGGGCCCCTACAATGAGCAGTTCTTC. Amino acids: CASSAGQGPYNEQFF.

This chain connects TRBV20-1 to TRBJ2-1; TRBD2 aligns across 11 bases. With 6 bases clipped from V and 15 bases from J, the junction kept 7 bases outside the gene matches. Germline values: CDR1 DFQATT, CDR2 SNEGSKA (reference sequence). This CDR3 has 11 residues. The CDR3 protein is CSATPGLAAFF. CDR3 nucleotide sequence: TGCAGTGCGACGCCGGGACTAGCGGCGTTCTTC.

The rearrangement links TRBV11-1 to TRBJ2-2; maybe TRBD2 (5 bases). Trimming took 5 bases from V and 2 from J, leaving 12 bases between them. The CDR3 is 15 residues long. The V gene's germline CDR1 is SGHAT and CDR2 FQDESV (reference sequence). This CDR3 reads CASSRGEANTGELFF. CDR3 DNA: TGTGCCAGCAGCCGGGGTGAGGCAAACACCGGGGAGCTGTTTTTT.

This clone was recorded many times. The rearrangement links TRBV27 to TRBJ1-2, with 8 bases identical to TRBD1. Germline loops: CDR1 MNHEY, CDR2 SMNVEV (reference sequence). The J segment lost 7 bases and the V segment lost 3 bases, leaving 7 bases of the junction unmatched. The CDR3 spans 14 residues. DNA of the CDR3: TGTGCCAGCAGTTTCAGGGCAGGGGGCTTTGGCTACACCTTC. Amino acid sequence: CASSFRAGGFGYTF.

This clone was seen more than once but under ten times. The chain recombines TRBV4-1 with TRBJ1-4; 10 bases are a match to TRBD1. The CDR3 contains 14 residues. Unmatched junction bases numbered 2, after V lost 4 bases and J lost 6 bases. Per germline, CDR1 MGHRA and CDR2 YSYEKL. The CDR3 loop reads CASSRGTGDEKLFF. For the CDR3, the DNA is TGCGCCAGCAGCCGCGGGACAGGGGATGAAAAACTGTTTTTT.